The next 8 T cell receptor beta chains were all read from a single sample in a study of blood T cell repertoires in COVID-19. Profiling relied on immunoSEQ multiplex PCR, and the TCRdb table lists in-frame clones only, not all of them. The repertoire holds about 69,000 clones, with roughly 80% as singletons. The sample was peripheral blood. Receptor source: a man aged 60 to 69 with acute or convalescent COVID-19.

This clone was observed a single time. This chain connects TRBV7-2 to TRBJ2-7; possibly TRBD1 for D (5 bases). The V end lost 5 bases, the J end lost 2 bases, and 13 bases lay between the germline ends. The CDR3 totals 14 residues. CDR1 SGHTA and CDR2 FQGNSA come from the germline V gene. The CDR3 DNA reads as TGTGCCAGCAGCGTACTCCGACAGACCTACGAGCAGTACTTC. Residues: CASSVLRQTYEQYF.

The CDR3 reads CASSLRGSSYQPQHF. The CDR3 nucleotides read TGTGCCAGCAGCTTGCGGGGATCTTCGTATCAGCCCCAGCATTTT. The chain is built from TRBV5-6 and TRBJ1-5, with D hard to call. The CDR3 is 15 amino acids. V was trimmed by 1 base and J by 5 bases, leaving 13 bases between them. CDR1 SGHDT and CDR2 YYEEEE come from the germline V gene.

The CDR3 sequence: CAWRRVPKNIQYF. The CDR3 DNA follows: TGTGCCTGGCGCAGGGTCCCCAAAAACATTCAGTACTTC. The J gene is TRBJ2-4, the V gene TRBV30, with a possible D match to TRBD1 (5 bases). There are 13 residues in the CDR3. Germline CDR1 GTSNPN, CDR2 SVGIG (reference sequence). V was trimmed by 5 bases and J by 2 bases, leaving 10 bases between them.

V usage is TRBV7-9 and J usage is TRBJ1-2; 8 bases align to TRBD1. Germline V gene lookup returns CDR1 SEHNR and CDR2 FQNEAQ (reference sequence). This CDR3 is built from 14 residues. V was clipped by 5 bases and J by 8 bases; unmatched bases: 10. The CDR3, as DNA: TGTGCCAGCAGCCTTACTCGACAGGGGTTCGGCTACACCTTC. This encodes CASSLTRQGFGYTF. Complete variable domain (other parts from reference TRBV7-9 and TRBJ1-2): DTGVSQNPRHKITKRGQNVTFRCDPISEHNRLYWYRQTLGQGPEFLTYFQNEAQLEKSRLLSDRFSAERPKGSFSTLEIQRTEQGDSAMYLCASSLTRQGFGYTFGSGTRLTVV.

This chain joins TRBV30 and TRBJ1-2, with a tentative D call TRBD1 (6 bases). CDR1 and CDR2 (germline): GTSNPN, SVGIG (reference sequence). V was clipped by 2 bases and J by 8 bases, with 12 bases between them. The CDR3 length is 12 residues. CDR3 in amino acids: CAWSSGVGGYTF. The CDR3 bases are TGTGCCTGGAGTTCAGGGGTGGGAGGCTACACCTTC.

This chain connects TRBV5-5 to TRBJ1-5; D remains ambiguous. The V end lost 5 bases, the J end lost 5 bases, and 20 bases lay between the germline ends. CDR3 length: 16 amino acids. In germline, CDR1 is SGHKS, CDR2 YYEKEE (reference sequence). CDR3 sequence: CASSTAGRVYDQPQHF. The CDR3 coding sequence is TGTGCCAGCAGTACCGCCGGGAGGGTCTACGATCAGCCCCAGCATTTT.

The gene calls are TRBV19 and TRBJ2-7; 9 bases line up with TRBD1. This CDR3 region has 15 residues. With 5 bases clipped from V and 5 bases from J, the junction kept 10 bases outside the gene matches. Germline CDR1 reads LNHDA; CDR2 reads SQIVND (reference sequence). CDR3 nucleotides: TGTGCCAGTAGTCAACCCGGGACAGGGACCCACGAGCAGTACTTC. Translation gives CASSQPGTGTHEQYF.

This clone was recorded a few times. This chain connects TRBV29-1 to TRBJ2-7; 7 bases line up with TRBD1. V trimming: 5 bases; J trimming: 9 bases; junction bases outside the gene matches: 13. CDR1 SQVTM and CDR2 ANQGSEA come from the germline V gene. The CDR3 is made up of 13 amino acids. The CDR3, as DNA: TGCAGCGTTTTACAGACAGGGAATCTCGGGCAGTACTTC. It yields the protein CSVLQTGNLGQYF.